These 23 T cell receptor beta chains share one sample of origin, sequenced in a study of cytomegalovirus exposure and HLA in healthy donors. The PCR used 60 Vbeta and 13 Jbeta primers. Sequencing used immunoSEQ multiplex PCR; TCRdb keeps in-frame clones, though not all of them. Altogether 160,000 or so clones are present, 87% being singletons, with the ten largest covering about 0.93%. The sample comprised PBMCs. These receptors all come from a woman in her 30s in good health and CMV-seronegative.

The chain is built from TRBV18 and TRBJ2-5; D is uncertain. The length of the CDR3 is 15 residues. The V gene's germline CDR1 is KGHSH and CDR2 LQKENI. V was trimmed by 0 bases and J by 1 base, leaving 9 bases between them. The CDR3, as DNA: TGTGCCAGCTCACCACCCTTGGGCGTCCAAGAGACCCAGTACTTC. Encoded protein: CASSPPLGVQETQYF.

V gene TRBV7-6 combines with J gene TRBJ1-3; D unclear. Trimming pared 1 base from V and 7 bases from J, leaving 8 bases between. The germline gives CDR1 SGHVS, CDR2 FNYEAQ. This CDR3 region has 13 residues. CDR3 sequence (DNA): TGTGCCAGCAGCTTAGGGACTCTTAACACCATATATTTT. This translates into CASSLGTLNTIYF.

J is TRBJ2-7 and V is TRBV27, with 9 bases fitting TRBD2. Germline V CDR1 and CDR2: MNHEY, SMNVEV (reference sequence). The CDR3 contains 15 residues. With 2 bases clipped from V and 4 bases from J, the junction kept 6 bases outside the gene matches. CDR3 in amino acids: CASSLTSGGWYEQYF. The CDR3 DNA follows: TGTGCCAGCAGTTTAACCAGCGGGGGGTGGTACGAGCAGTACTTC.

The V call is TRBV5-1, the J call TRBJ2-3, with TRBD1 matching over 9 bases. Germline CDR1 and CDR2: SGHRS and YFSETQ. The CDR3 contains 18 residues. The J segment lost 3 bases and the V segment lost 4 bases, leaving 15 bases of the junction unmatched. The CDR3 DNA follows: TGCGCCAGCAGCGTCGGACAGGGGCAAAAACGGGGGACAGATACGCAGTATTTT. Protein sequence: CASSVGQGQKRGTDTQYF.

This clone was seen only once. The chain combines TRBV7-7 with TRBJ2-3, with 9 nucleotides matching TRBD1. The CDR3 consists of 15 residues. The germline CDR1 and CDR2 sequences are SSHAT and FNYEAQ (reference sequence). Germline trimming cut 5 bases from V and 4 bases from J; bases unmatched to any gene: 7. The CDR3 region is CASSRGQGGSDTQYF. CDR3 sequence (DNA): TGTGCCAGCAGCCGGGGACAGGGTGGGTCAGATACGCAGTATTTT.

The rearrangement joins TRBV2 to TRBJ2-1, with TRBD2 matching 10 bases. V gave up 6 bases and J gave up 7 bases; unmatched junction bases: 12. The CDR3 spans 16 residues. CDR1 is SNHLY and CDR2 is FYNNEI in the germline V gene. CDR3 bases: TGTGCCAGCAGAACCGAACTAGCGGGGACAAAGAATGAGCAGTTCTTC. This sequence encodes CASRTELAGTKNEQFF. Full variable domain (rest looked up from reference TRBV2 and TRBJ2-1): EPEVTQTPSHQVTQMGQEVILRCVPISNHLYFYWYRQILGQKVEFLVSFYNNEISEKSEIFDDQFSVERPDGSNFTLKIRSTKLEDSAMYFCASRTELAGTKNEQFFGPGTRLTVL.

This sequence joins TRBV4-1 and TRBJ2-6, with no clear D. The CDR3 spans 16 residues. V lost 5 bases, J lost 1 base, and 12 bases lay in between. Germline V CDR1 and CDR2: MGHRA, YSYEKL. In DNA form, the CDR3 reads TGCGCCAGCAGCTCCCCGGTCCGATCTGGGGCCAACGTCCTGACTTTC. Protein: CASSSPVRSGANVLTF.

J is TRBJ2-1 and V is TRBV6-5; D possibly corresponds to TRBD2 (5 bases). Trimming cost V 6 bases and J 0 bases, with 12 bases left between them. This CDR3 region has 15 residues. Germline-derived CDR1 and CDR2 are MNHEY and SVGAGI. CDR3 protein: CASSSPRASYNEQFF. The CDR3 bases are TGTGCCAGCAGCTCCCCGCGGGCCTCCTACAATGAGCAGTTCTTC.

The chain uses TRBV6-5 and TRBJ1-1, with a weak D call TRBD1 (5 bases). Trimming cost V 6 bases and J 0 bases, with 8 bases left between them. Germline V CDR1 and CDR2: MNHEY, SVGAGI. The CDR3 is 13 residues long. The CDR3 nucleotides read TGTGCCAGCAGGCGGGGCCTGAACACTGAAGCTTTCTTT. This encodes CASRRGLNTEAFF.

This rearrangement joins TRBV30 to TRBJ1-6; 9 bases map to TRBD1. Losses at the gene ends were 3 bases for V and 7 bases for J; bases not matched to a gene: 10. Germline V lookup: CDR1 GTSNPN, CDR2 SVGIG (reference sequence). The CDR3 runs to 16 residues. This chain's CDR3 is CAWRSFGTGKNSPLHF. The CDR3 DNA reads TGTGCCTGGAGATCGTTTGGGACAGGGAAGAATTCACCCCTCCACTTT.

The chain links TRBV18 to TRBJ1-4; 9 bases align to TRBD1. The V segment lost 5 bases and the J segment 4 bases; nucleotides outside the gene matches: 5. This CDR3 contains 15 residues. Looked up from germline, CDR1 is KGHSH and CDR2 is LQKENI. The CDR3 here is CASSDGQGRNEKLFF. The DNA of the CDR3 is TGTGCCAGCTCAGATGGACAGGGGCGTAATGAAAAACTGTTTTTT.

CDR3 DNA: TGTGCCAGCAGGAAGCGGGAGGGCCTCTACGAGCAGTACTTC. It codes for CASRKREGLYEQYF. The chain has TRBV27 and TRBJ2-7; 10 bases align to TRBD2. CDR1 and CDR2 from the germline V gene are MNHEY and SMNVEV (reference sequence). The CDR3 is 14 residues long. V shed 6 bases, J shed 3 bases, and the junction held 5 bases outside the gene matches.

CDR3: CATSRGGAGGLSNQPQHF. The CDR3 DNA reads as TGTGCCACCAGCAGAGGTGGGGCAGGGGGGTTGAGCAATCAGCCCCAGCATTTT. V and J are TRBV15 and TRBJ1-5, with 7 bases identical to TRBD1. The CDR3 totals 18 residues. V lost 1 base and J lost 1; bases outside the gene matches: 10. Germline CDR1 LNHNV, CDR2 YYDKDF (reference sequence).

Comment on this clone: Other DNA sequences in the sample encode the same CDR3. CDR3 nucleotide sequence: TGTGCCAGTAGCCCCTCCCGACTAGTCTCCTACGAGCAGTACTTC. Translation gives CASSPSRLVSYEQYF. The chain is built from TRBV6-5 and TRBJ2-7, with D maybe TRBD2 (6 bases). The germline V gene encodes CDR1 MNHEY and CDR2 SVGAGI. This CDR3 spans 15 amino acids. V lost 9 bases, J lost 0 bases, and 18 bases lay in between.

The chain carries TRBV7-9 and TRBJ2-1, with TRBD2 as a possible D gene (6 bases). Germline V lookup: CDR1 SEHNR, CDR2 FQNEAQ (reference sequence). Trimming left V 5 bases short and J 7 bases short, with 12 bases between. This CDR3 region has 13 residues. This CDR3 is CASSHSGRNEQFF. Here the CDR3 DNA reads TGTGCCAGCAGCCATTCGGGGAGGAATGAGCAGTTCTTC. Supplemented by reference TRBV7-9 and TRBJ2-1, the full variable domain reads DTGVSQNPRHKITKRGQNVTFRCDPISEHNRLYWYRQTLGQGPEFLTYFQNEAQLEKSRLLSDRFSAERPKGSFSTLEIQRTEQGDSAMYLCASSHSGRNEQFFGPGTRLTVL.

The CDR3 here is CASSPRRVGTDTQYF. The CDR3 coding sequence is TGTGCCAGCAGCCCCCGGAGGGTCGGCACAGATACGCAGTATTTT. This chain uses TRBV28 with TRBJ2-3; possibly TRBD2 for D (6 bases). The CDR3 consists of 15 residues. Germline lookup yields CDR1 MDHEN and CDR2 SYDVKM. The V end lost 6 bases, the J end lost 1 base, and 14 bases lay between the germline ends.

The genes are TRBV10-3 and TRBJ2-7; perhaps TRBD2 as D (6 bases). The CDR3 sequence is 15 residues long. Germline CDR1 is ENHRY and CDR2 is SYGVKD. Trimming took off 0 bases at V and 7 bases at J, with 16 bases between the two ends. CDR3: CAISESTGVMGEQYF. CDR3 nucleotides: TGTGCCATCAGTGAGTCGACGGGGGTAATGGGTGAGCAGTACTTC.

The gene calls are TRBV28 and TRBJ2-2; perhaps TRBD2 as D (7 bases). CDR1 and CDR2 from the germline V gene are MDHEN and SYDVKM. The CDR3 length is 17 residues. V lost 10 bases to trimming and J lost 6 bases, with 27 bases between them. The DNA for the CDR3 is TGTGCCACCGTGGGGCGAGGGGGGGAATTATACGCCGGGGAGCTGTTTTTT. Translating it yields CATVGRGGELYAGELFF. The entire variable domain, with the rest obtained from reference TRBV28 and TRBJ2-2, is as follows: DVKVTQSSRYLVKRTGEKVFLECVQDMDHENMFWYRQDPGLGLRLIYFSYDVKMKEKGDIPEGYSVSREKKERFSLILESASTNQTSMYLCATVGRGGELYAGELFFGEGSRLTVL.

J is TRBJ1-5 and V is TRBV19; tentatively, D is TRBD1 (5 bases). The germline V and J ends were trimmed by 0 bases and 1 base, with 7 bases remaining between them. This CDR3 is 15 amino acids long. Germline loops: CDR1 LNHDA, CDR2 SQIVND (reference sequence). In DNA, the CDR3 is TGTGCCAGTAGTATAGACAGGGCCAGCAATCAGCCCCAGCATTTT. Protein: CASSIDRASNQPQHF.

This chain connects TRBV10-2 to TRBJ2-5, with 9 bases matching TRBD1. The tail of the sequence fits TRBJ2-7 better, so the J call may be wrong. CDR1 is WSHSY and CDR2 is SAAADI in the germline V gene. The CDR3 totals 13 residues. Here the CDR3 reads CASWTGAIYEQYF. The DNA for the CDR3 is TGCGCCAGTTGGACAGGGGCTATTTACGAGCAGTACTTC.

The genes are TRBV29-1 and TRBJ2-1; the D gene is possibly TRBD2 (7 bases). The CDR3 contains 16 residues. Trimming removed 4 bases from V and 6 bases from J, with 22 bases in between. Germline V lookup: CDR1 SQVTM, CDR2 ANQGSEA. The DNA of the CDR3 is TGCAGCGTTGTGTATTCTGCAGGGGACTACATCAATGAGCAGTTCTTC. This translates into CSVVYSAGDYINEQFF.

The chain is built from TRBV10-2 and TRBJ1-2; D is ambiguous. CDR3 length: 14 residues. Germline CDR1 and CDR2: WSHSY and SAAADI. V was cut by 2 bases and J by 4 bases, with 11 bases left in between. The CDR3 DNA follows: TGCGCCAGCAGTGAGATGGCTCGAAGCTATGGCTACACCTTC. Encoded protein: CASSEMARSYGYTF.

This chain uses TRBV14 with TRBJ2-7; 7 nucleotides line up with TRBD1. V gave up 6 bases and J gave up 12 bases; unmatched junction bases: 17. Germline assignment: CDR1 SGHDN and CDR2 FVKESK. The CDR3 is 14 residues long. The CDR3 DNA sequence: TGTGCCAGCAGTATCGGGACAGCCCCTAAGGGTCGGTACTTC. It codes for CASSIGTAPKGRYF. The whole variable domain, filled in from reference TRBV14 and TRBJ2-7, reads EAGVTQFPSHSVIEKGQTVTLRCDPISGHDNLYWYRRVMGKEIKFLLHFVKESKQDESGMPNNRFLAERTGGTYSTLKVQPAELEDSGVYFCASSIGTAPKGRYFGPGTRLTVT.